Listed here are 18 T cell receptor beta chains from one sample, sequenced in a study of shared clonotypes between healthy human individuals. Positively selected for CCR7, the CD45RO-negative cells used as naive CD8 cells excluded terminally differentiated effector memory CD45RA+ cells. Assay: immunoSEQ multiplex PCR; the TCRdb copy retains only in-frame clones and omits some. The repertoire holds millions of clones, with approximately 94% as singletons. The sample comprised naive CD8+ T cells sorted from blood. The receptors come from a man younger than 30 in good health.

The V gene is TRBV2, the J gene TRBJ2-7; D ambiguous. Germline V gives CDR1 SNHLY, CDR2 FYNNEI. V shed 7 bases and J shed 1 base, with 11 bases lying between them. This CDR3 spans 13 amino acids. CDR3 protein: CASNYEVSYEQYF. CDR3 DNA sequence: TGTGCCAGCAATTACGAGGTTTCCTACGAGCAGTACTTC. Based on the CDR3 plus reference TRBV2 and TRBJ2-7, the full variable domain is EPEVTQTPSHQVTQMGQEVILRCVPISNHLYFYWYRQILGQKVEFLVSFYNNEISEKSEIFDDQFSVERPDGSNFTLKIRSTKLEDSAMYFCASNYEVSYEQYFGPGTRLTVT.

Of note for this clone: This CDR3 is also generated by other DNA sequences in the sample. This sequence joins TRBV2 and TRBJ2-7; no reliable D call. The germline V and J ends were trimmed by 1 base and 0 bases, with 10 bases remaining between them. The CDR3 has 15 amino acids. From germline, CDR1 is SNHLY and CDR2 FYNNEI. For the CDR3, the DNA is TGTGCCAGCAGTGAAGGGCCCGCGAGCTCCTACGAGCAGTACTTC. Protein product: CASSEGPASSYEQYF. Complete variable domain (other parts from reference TRBV2 and TRBJ2-7): EPEVTQTPSHQVTQMGQEVILRCVPISNHLYFYWYRQILGQKVEFLVSFYNNEISEKSEIFDDQFSVERPDGSNFTLKIRSTKLEDSAMYFCASSEGPASSYEQYFGPGTRLTVT.

The rearrangement uses TRBV30 and TRBJ2-3; maybe TRBD2 (6 bases). Per germline, CDR1 GTSNPN and CDR2 SVGIG (reference sequence). This CDR3 contains 14 residues. V gave up 5 bases and J gave up 0 bases, with 12 bases separating them. The CDR3 loop is CAWDGEASTDTQYF. The CDR3 bases are TGTGCCTGGGATGGGGAGGCTAGCACAGATACGCAGTATTTT.

The chain employs TRBV28 and TRBJ1-4; 8 nucleotides agree with TRBD1. Per germline, CDR1 MDHEN and CDR2 SYDVKM. The ends lost 7 bases at V and 4 bases at J; junction bases unmatched: 14. The CDR3 extends over 17 amino acids. The CDR3 sequence is CASTIGAGGAGNEKLFF. The CDR3 DNA follows: TGTGCCAGCACCATTGGGGCAGGGGGCGCCGGTAATGAAAAACTGTTTTTT.

The chain employs TRBV5-6 and TRBJ2-2; 8 bases are shared with TRBD1. The CDR3 length is 16 residues. Losses at the gene ends were 4 bases for V and 1 base for J; bases not matched to a gene: 6. Germline CDR1 reads SGHDT; CDR2 reads YYEEEE. This CDR3 reads CASSPGQEENTGELFF. CDR3 in DNA: TGTGCCAGCAGCCCGGGACAGGAGGAGAACACCGGGGAGCTGTTTTTT.

This clone occurred a few times. This sample includes further DNA sequences coding for the same CDR3. This chain joins TRBV19 and TRBJ1-1; D gene uncertain. The CDR3 is made up of 13 amino acids. Germline CDR1 LNHDA, CDR2 SQIVND (reference sequence). V shed 3 bases and J shed 1 base, with 6 bases lying between them. CDR3 loop: CASSISENTEAFF. The CDR3 bases are TGTGCCAGTAGTATTTCAGAGAACACTGAAGCTTTCTTT.

The chain uses TRBV27 and TRBJ2-2; 16 nucleotides match TRBD2. Germline-derived CDR1 and CDR2 are MNHEY and SMNVEV (reference sequence). The V segment lost 2 bases and the J segment 6 bases; nucleotides outside the gene matches: 0. This CDR3 comprises 16 residues. This chain's CDR3 is CASSLGTSGGAGELFF. As DNA, the CDR3 is TGTGCCAGCAGTTTAGGGACTAGCGGGGGGGCCGGGGAGCTGTTTTTT.

This clone has a handful of counts. Here the CDR3 reads CASSDSYEQYF. CDR3 nucleotides: TGTGCCAGCAGCGACTCCTACGAGCAGTACTTC. The V and J genes are TRBV7-8 and TRBJ2-7, with no clear D. Trimming stripped 5 bases from V and 0 bases from J, with 2 bases between. This CDR3 contains 11 residues. From germline, CDR1 is SGHVS and CDR2 FQNEAQ.

This chain connects TRBV21-1 to TRBJ1-5. TRBV21-1 is annotated as a pseudogene. CDR3 length: 13 amino acids. For the CDR3, the DNA is TGTGCCAGCAGCAAAGGTCTTCCCCGGCCCCAGCATTTT. Its protein is CASSKGLPRPQHF.

CDR3 sequence (DNA): TGTGCCAGCAGTGTGTCGTGGCCCTACGAGCAGTACTTC. This gives the protein CASSVSWPYEQYF. The genes are TRBV6-5 and TRBJ2-7; D unresolved. CDR3 length equals 13 residues. V lost 5 bases to trimming and J lost 2 bases, with 10 bases between them. Germline CDR1 is MNHEY and CDR2 is SVGAGI.

This chain connects TRBV6-5 to TRBJ2-1; 7 nucleotides align to TRBD2. CDR3 size: 16 residues. V shed 2 bases, J shed 7 bases, and the junction held 11 bases outside the gene matches. CDR1 and CDR2 from the germline V gene are MNHEY and SVGAGI. This chain's CDR3 is CASSYVAGGGGNEQFF. The CDR3 nucleotides are TGTGCCAGCAGTTACGTCGCGGGCGGGGGAGGGAATGAGCAGTTCTTC.

The gene calls are TRBV5-1 and TRBJ1-2; 9 nucleotides line up with TRBD1. The length of the CDR3 is 15 residues. Germline CDR1 reads SGHRS; CDR2 reads YFSETQ. Trimming took 3 bases from V and 6 from J; bases not matched to a gene: 9. CDR3 loop: CASSSRQGEYNGYTF. The CDR3 bases are TGCGCCAGCAGCTCCCGACAGGGGGAGTATAATGGCTACACCTTC.

The sample holds one count of this clone. The V gene is TRBV5-6, the J gene TRBJ1-5, with D possibly being TRBD1 (5 bases). Trimming removed 0 bases at V and 9 bases at J, with 13 bases between. Germline V gene sequence: CDR1 SGHDT, CDR2 YYEEEE. CDR3 length: 14 residues. The CDR3 DNA follows: TGTGCCAGCAGCTTGGGAGCAGGGATATCGCCCCAGCATTTT. Translation: CASSLGAGISPQHF.

The V gene is TRBV27, the J gene TRBJ1-2, with TRBD1 identical over 7 bases. Germline CDR1 is MNHEY and CDR2 is SMNVEV (reference sequence). The ends lost 4 bases at V and 8 bases at J; junction bases unmatched: 10. The CDR3 has 14 residues. The CDR3 sequence is CASSSILTGEGYTF. The CDR3 nucleotides read TGTGCCAGCAGTTCCATACTTACAGGGGAAGGCTACACCTTC.

The rearrangement links TRBV6-5 to TRBJ2-7, with D possibly TRBD1 on 5 matching bases. V was clipped by 2 bases and J by 2 bases, with 7 bases between them. The CDR3 is 13 amino acids. Germline V gene lookup returns CDR1 MNHEY and CDR2 SVGAGI. CDR3 nucleotides: TGTGCCAGCAGTTACCAGACAGCCTACGAGCAGTACTTC. Residues: CASSYQTAYEQYF.

The gene calls are TRBV18 and TRBJ2-5; D is unclear. Trimming pared 0 bases from V and 5 bases from J, leaving 7 bases between. The CDR3 contains 13 residues. The germline CDR1 and CDR2 sequences are KGHSH and LQKENI. The CDR3 spells CASSPPARETQYF. In nucleotides, the CDR3 is TGTGCCAGCTCACCACCGGCTCGGGAGACCCAGTACTTC. The complete variable domain, with remaining parts taken from reference TRBV18 and TRBJ2-5, reads NAGVMQNPRHLVRRRGQEARLRCSPMKGHSHVYWYRQLPEEGLKFMVYLQKENIIDESGMPKERFSAEFPKEGPSILRIQQVVRGDSAAYFCASSPPARETQYFGPGTRLLVL.

The V call is TRBV27, the J call TRBJ2-7, with TRBD1 identical over 8 bases. Germline assignment: CDR1 MNHEY and CDR2 SMNVEV (reference sequence). The CDR3 is 13 amino acids. With V trimmed by 5 bases and J by 5 bases, 5 bases remained unmatched. The CDR3 nucleotides read TGTGCCAGCAGTCTCAGGGGGCCAGACGAGCAGTACTTC. It translates to CASSLRGPDEQYF.

This chain joins TRBV30 and TRBJ2-7, with D perhaps matching TRBD1 (6 bases). The ends were cut back, 5 bases at V and 1 base at J, with 9 bases in the middle. The CDR3 is 12 amino acids. In germline, CDR1 is GTSNPN, CDR2 SVGIG (reference sequence). CDR3 sequence (DNA): TGTGCCTGGCAGGGGCTTTCCTACGAGCAGTACTTC. As protein: CAWQGLSYEQYF.